The 22 T cell receptor beta chains below all came from one sample that was sequenced in a study of T cells in Graves' hyperthyroidism and ophthalmopathy (dated by TCRdb to about 2019). The library was prepared using multiplex PCR. TCRdb lists the instrument as Illumina HiSeq 2000. TCR beta CDR3 regions were amplified from RNA transcripts. The first round of RT-PCR for the TCR CDR3 was performed with the HTBI primer set and the Qiagen OneStep RT-PCR kit. Using fastp trimming at Q25 and MiXCR clonotype assembly, TCRdb reanalyzed the public sequencing data and kept in-frame beta chains. Every CDR3 protein is listed once, alongside the most common genes and DNA of its rows. The sample table shows roughly 570,000 distinct CDR3 sequences, and 15% to 18% are seen once. About 7% of the sample rests with the top ten. The sample was blood. Receptor source: a woman aged 25 to 45 with Graves' hyperthyroidism.

The CDR3 reads CATRTGLTGELFF. DNA of the CDR3: TGTGCCACTAGGACAGGGCTCACCGGGGAGCTGTTTTTT. The genes are TRBV7-2 and TRBJ2-2; the match to TRBD1 covers 8 bases. The CDR3 has 13 residues. CDR1 and CDR2 from the germline V gene are SGHTA and FQGNSA. V trimming: 10 bases; J trimming: 4 bases; junction bases outside the gene matches: 5. Full variable domain (missing parts from reference TRBV7-2 and TRBJ2-2): GAGVSQSPSNKVTEKGKDVELRCDPISGHTALYWYRQSLGQGLEFLIYFQGNSAPDKSGLPSDRFSAERTGGSVSTLTIQRTQQEDSAVYLCATRTGLTGELFFGEGSRLTVL.

This clonotype was seen only a few times. This chain uses TRBV20-1 with TRBJ2-1; 11 bases match TRBD2. This CDR3 comprises 15 residues. Trimming removed 6 bases from V and 8 bases from J; junction bases left unmatched: 12. CDR1 is DFQATT and CDR2 is SNEGSKA in the germline V gene (reference sequence). In nucleotides, the CDR3 is TGCAGTGCCAATTTAGCGGGAGGGCCCCTAGATGAGCAGTTCTTC. This encodes CSANLAGGPLDEQFF.

This clonotype was detected a few times. The rearrangement uses TRBV5-1 and TRBJ1-1, with D possibly TRBD1 on 6 matching bases. Between the trimmed V and J ends, which lost 4 bases and 0 bases, there was a span of 19 bases. The germline V gene encodes CDR1 SGHRS and CDR2 YFSETQ. The CDR3 is 17 residues long. The CDR3 loop reads CASSGGSGGLMNTEAFF. The DNA of the CDR3 is TGCGCCAGCAGCGGGGGGTCGGGGGGGCTAATGAACACTGAAGCTTTCTTT.

This clonotype was counted many times. This chain uses TRBV7-2 with TRBJ2-7, with D possibly TRBD2 on 5 matching bases. CDR3 length: 13 residues. The germline V gene has CDR1 SGHTA and CDR2 FQGNSA. Between the trimmed V and J ends, which lost 5 bases and 2 bases, there was a span of 10 bases. DNA of the CDR3: TGTGCCAGCAGCCCGAGGGATACCTACGAGCAGTACTTC. Encoded protein: CASSPRDTYEQYF. Filled out from reference TRBV7-2 and TRBJ2-7, the complete variable domain reads GAGVSQSPSNKVTEKGKDVELRCDPISGHTALYWYRQSLGQGLEFLIYFQGNSAPDKSGLPSDRFSAERTGGSVSTLTIQRTQQEDSAVYLCASSPRDTYEQYFGPGTRLTVT.

This clonotype has a handful of counts. The rearrangement uses TRBV6-1 and TRBJ1-3; D is undetermined. Per the germline V gene, CDR1 is MNHNS and CDR2 is SASEGT. CDR3 length equals 16 residues. The V end was cut by 6 bases, the J end by 0 bases, with 15 bases between. This CDR3 is CASRRGGSHSGNTIYF. CDR3 nucleotides: TGTGCCAGCAGGAGAGGTGGGAGTCACTCTGGAAACACCATATATTTT.

The J gene is TRBJ1-2, the V gene TRBV25-1; no reliable D call. The CDR3 covers 14 residues. Germline loops: CDR1 MGHDK, CDR2 SYGVNS. The V end was cut by 7 bases, the J end by 4 bases, with 16 bases between. CDR3 amino acids: CASNLHGIFYGYTF. The CDR3 region has the DNA TGTGCCAGCAATCTTCACGGAATTTTCTATGGCTACACCTTC.

This clonotype was counted a few times. This rearrangement joins TRBV7-6 to TRBJ2-1, with D unclear. V was shortened by 4 bases and J by 8 bases, with 9 bases between the two germline ends. This CDR3 comprises 12 residues. The germline V gene has CDR1 SGHVS and CDR2 FNYEAQ. For the CDR3, the DNA is TGTGCCAGCAGCTCGTTGCGAGATGAGCAGTTCTTC. Translating gives CASSSLRDEQFF.

This chain connects TRBV7-6 to TRBJ1-4; possible D gene TRBD1, 5 bases. The germline V and J ends were trimmed by 4 bases and 3 bases, with 15 bases remaining between them. Germline assignment: CDR1 SGHVS and CDR2 FNYEAQ. This CDR3 has 16 amino acids. This chain's CDR3 is CASSSPKGLANEKLFF. For the CDR3, the DNA is TGTGCCAGCAGCTCCCCGAAGGGGTTGGCTAATGAAAAACTGTTTTTT.

The V and J genes are TRBV20-1 and TRBJ1-6, with D uncertain. V lost 6 bases to trimming and J lost 7 bases, with 13 bases between them. This CDR3 region has 13 residues. The germline V gene has CDR1 DFQATT and CDR2 SNEGSKA (reference sequence). DNA of the CDR3: TGCAGTGCCAGGACCGGTCTGAATTCACCCCTCCACTTT. Encoded protein: CSARTGLNSPLHF.

There are many counts of this clonotype. This chain uses TRBV11-2 with TRBJ2-3; D is unresolved. In germline, CDR1 is SGHAT, CDR2 FQNNGV. Trimming pared 5 bases from V and 9 bases from J, leaving 15 bases between. The CDR3 loop spans 13 amino acids. The CDR3 reads CASSLGYSGTQYF. The CDR3 nucleotides are TGTGCCAGCAGCCTAGGGTACTCAGGAACGCAGTATTTT.

This clonotype was detected ten times or more. The rearrangement links TRBV28 to TRBJ1-1; TRBD1 aligns across 9 bases. This CDR3 is built from 15 residues. The germline V gene encodes CDR1 MDHEN and CDR2 SYDVKM. V gave up 4 bases and J gave up 5 bases; unmatched junction bases: 8. The CDR3 protein is CASSSGDRAYTEAFF. CDR3 DNA: TGTGCCAGCAGTTCGGGGGACAGGGCTTATACTGAAGCTTTCTTT.

This clonotype was found many times. The CDR3 spells CASSVGPSGSSNEQFF. The CDR3 nucleotides read TGTGCCAGCAGCGTAGGGCCTAGCGGGAGCTCGAATGAGCAGTTCTTC. This chain uses TRBV9 with TRBJ2-1, with TRBD2 identical over 10 bases. V dropped 0 bases and J dropped 7; count of bases not matched to a gene: 7. This CDR3 spans 16 amino acids. Germline V lookup: CDR1 SGDLS, CDR2 YYNGEE. The whole variable domain, filled in from reference TRBV9 and TRBJ2-1, reads DSGVTQTPKHLITATGQRVTLRCSPRSGDLSVYWYQQSLDQGLQFLIQYYNGEERAKGNILERFSAQQFPDLHSELNLSSLELGDSALYFCASSVGPSGSSNEQFFGPGTRLTVL.

This clonotype was seen at least ten times. The J gene is TRBJ2-5, the V gene TRBV11-2; D remains ambiguous. This CDR3 has 14 amino acids. CDR1 is SGHAT and CDR2 is FQNNGV in the germline V gene. The V end was cut by 5 bases, the J end by 1 base, with 11 bases between. CDR3 residues: CASSPLGSQETQYF. CDR3 coding DNA: TGTGCCAGCAGCCCTTTGGGTTCCCAAGAGACCCAGTACTTC.

The chain uses TRBV12-3 or TRBV12-4 and TRBJ1-5; 9 bases are shared with TRBD1. The CDR3 is 13 amino acids. V gave up 2 bases and J gave up 11 bases; unmatched junction bases: 4. The CDR3 DNA reads TGTGCCAGCAGTTTATGGGACAGGGAATCCCAGCATTTT. Translated, it gives CASSLWDRESQHF.

This clonotype has at least ten counts. The chain combines TRBV3-1 with TRBJ2-1, with TRBD2 matching 8 bases. V shed 3 bases, J shed 1 base, and the junction held 2 bases outside the gene matches. Germline V CDR1 and CDR2: LGHDT, YNNKEL (reference sequence). This CDR3 is 15 amino acids long. The CDR3 region has the DNA TGTGCCAGCAGCCACCCTAGCGGGTCCTACAATGAGCAGTTCTTC. Protein product: CASSHPSGSYNEQFF.

This clonotype was recorded at least ten times. V gene TRBV7-2 combines with J gene TRBJ2-3, with D possibly being TRBD1 (6 bases). V shed 3 bases and J shed 0 bases, with 19 bases lying between them. The CDR3 covers 18 residues. The germline CDR1 and CDR2 sequences are SGHTA and FQGNSA. The CDR3: CASSFTTGSVGSTDTQYF. CDR3 in DNA: TGTGCCAGCAGCTTTACAACAGGGAGTGTGGGCAGCACAGATACGCAGTATTTT.

This clonotype was recorded a few times. V usage is TRBV5-1 and J usage is TRBJ2-1, with 11 bases fitting TRBD2. J gave up 6 bases and V 0 bases, and 5 bases lay outside the gene matches. The length of the CDR3 is 16 residues. Germline lookup yields CDR1 SGHRS and CDR2 YFSETQ. The CDR3 nucleotides read TGCGCCAGCAGCTTGGATGCTAGCGGGAGGAGCAATGAGCAGTTCTTC. This codes for CASSLDASGRSNEQFF.

This clonotype was seen a few times. V is TRBV6-2 or TRBV6-3 and J is TRBJ2-2; 8 bases match TRBD2. Germline V CDR1 and CDR2: MNHEY, SVGEGT. The V segment lost 6 bases and the J segment 2 bases; nucleotides outside the gene matches: 8. The CDR3 totals 16 residues. CDR3 bases: TGTGCCAGCAGGAGACTAGCGAGTCCAAACACCGGGGAGCTGTTTTTT. It codes for CASRRLASPNTGELFF.

This chain connects TRBV2 to TRBJ2-1; D gene ambiguous. V gave up 6 bases and J gave up 9 bases, with 6 bases separating them. The CDR3 runs to 10 residues. The germline V gene encodes CDR1 SNHLY and CDR2 FYNNEI. The CDR3 loop reads CASRDGEQFF. The CDR3, as DNA: TGTGCCAGCAGGGATGGTGAGCAGTTCTTC.

This clonotype was counted many times. This chain joins TRBV7-9 and TRBJ1-2; D remains ambiguous. Trimming left V 5 bases short and J 0 bases short, with 16 bases between. This CDR3 region has 16 residues. Germline CDR1 is SEHNR and CDR2 is FQNEAQ (reference sequence). The CDR3 sequence is CASSPIVLGSNYGYTF. The CDR3 bases are TGTGCCAGCAGCCCCATAGTCCTGGGTTCTAACTATGGCTACACCTTC.

The J gene is TRBJ2-1, the V gene TRBV24-1, with 12 bases matching TRBD2. Trimming cost V 1 base and J 7 bases; bases outside gene matches: 7. This CDR3 is built from 17 residues. CDR1 and CDR2 (germline): KGHDR, SFDVKD. In DNA, the CDR3 is TGTGCCACCAGTGATTTCCCGACTAGCGGGAGTCCGAATGAGCAGTTCTTC. Protein: CATSDFPTSGSPNEQFF.

Many counts were recorded for this clonotype. The rearrangement joins TRBV6-1 to TRBJ1-1; perhaps TRBD1 as D (5 bases). The CDR3 is 14 amino acids. CDR1 MNHNS and CDR2 SASEGT come from the germline V gene. V shed 5 bases and J shed 7 bases, with 17 bases lying between them. The CDR3 DNA reads as TGTGCCAGCAGTTTTCGAAGACTGACAGATGAAGCTTTCTTT. It encodes CASSFRRLTDEAFF.